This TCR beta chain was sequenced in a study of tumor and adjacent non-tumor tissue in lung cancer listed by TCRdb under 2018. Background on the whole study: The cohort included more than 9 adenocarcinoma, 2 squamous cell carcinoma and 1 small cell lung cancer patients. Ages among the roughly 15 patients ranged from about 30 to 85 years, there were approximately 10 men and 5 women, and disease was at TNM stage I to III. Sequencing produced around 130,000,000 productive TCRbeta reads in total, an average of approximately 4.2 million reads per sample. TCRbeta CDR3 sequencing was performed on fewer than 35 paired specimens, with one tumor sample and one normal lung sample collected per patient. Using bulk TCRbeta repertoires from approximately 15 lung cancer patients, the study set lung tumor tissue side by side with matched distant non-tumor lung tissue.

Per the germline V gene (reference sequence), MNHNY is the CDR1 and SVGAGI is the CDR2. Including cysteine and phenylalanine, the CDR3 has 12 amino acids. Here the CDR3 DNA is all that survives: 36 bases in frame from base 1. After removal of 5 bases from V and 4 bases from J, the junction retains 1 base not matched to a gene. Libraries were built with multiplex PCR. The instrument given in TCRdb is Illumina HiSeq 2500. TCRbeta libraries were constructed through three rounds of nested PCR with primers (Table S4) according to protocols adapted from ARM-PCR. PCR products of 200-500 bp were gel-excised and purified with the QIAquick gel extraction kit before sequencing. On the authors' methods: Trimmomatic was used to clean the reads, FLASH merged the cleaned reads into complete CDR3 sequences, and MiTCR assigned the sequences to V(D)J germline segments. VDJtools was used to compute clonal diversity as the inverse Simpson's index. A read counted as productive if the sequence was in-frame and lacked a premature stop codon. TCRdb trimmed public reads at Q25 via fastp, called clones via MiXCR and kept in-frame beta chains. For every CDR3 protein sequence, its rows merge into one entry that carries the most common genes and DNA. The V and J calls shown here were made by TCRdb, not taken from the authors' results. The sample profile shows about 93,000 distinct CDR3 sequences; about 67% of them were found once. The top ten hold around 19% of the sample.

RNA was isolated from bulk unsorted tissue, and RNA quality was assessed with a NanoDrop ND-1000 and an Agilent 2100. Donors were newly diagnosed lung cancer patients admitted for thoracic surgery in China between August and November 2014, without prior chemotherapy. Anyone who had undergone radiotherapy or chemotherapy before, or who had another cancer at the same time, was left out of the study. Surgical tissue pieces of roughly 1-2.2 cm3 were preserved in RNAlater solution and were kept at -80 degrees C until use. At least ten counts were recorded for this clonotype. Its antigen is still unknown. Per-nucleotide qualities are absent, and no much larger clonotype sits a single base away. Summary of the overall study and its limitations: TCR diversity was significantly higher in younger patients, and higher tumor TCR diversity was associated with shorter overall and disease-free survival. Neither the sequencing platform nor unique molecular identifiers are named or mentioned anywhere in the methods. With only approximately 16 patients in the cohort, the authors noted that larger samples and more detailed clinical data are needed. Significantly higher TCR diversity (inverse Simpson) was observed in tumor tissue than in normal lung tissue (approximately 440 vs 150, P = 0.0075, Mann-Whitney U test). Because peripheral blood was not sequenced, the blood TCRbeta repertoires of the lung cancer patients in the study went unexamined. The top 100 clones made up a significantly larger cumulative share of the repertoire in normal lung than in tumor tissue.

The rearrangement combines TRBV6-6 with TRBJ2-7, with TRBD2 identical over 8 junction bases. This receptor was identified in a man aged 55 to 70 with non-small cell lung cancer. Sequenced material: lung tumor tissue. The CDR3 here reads CASSTSGYEQYF. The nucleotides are TGTGCCAGCAGTACTAGCGGATACGAGCAGTACTTC.